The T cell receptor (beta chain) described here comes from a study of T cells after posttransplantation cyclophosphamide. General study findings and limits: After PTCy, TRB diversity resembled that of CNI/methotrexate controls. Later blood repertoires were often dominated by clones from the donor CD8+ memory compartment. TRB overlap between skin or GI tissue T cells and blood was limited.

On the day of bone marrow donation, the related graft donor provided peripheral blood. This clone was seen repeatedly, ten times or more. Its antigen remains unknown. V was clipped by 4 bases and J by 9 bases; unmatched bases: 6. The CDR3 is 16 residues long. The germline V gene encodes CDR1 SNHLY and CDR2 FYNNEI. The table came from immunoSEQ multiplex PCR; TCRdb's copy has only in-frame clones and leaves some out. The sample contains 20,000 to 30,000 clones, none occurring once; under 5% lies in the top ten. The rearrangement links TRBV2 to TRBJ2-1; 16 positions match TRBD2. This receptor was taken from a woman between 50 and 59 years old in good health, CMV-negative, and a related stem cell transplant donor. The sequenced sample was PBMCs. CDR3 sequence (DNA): TGTGCCAGCAGTGTCGGGACTAGCGGGAGGGCCGGTGAGCAGTTCTTC. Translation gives CASSVGTSGRAGEQFF.